This T cell receptor (beta chain) is drawn from a study of T cells after yellow fever vaccination (dated by TCRdb to about 2019). Regarding the research as a whole: The SMART-Seq v4 Ultra Low Input RNA kit was used to prepare libraries from fractions with low cell numbers. To follow T-cell clones before and after primary and booster YFV17D yellow fever vaccination, bulk TCR alpha and beta repertoires were sequenced over time. Two healthy male donors made up the cohort, one aged 18 to 29 years and the other aged 30 to 40 years. Bulk PBMC replicates and cell subsets were isolated from blood drawn at multiple timepoints before and after both primary and secondary immunization. Study-wide findings and limitations: A small fraction of clonotypes appeared in both the CD4 and CD8 compartments, likely as a result of convergent recombination. Most clones expanded after primary vaccination (approximately 95% of CD4 and 70% to 90% of CD8) were re-detected after the booster, suggesting that broad memory maintenance occurred. Because only two donors were included in the study, the extent to which the findings can be generalized is limited. Because abundant contaminating clonotypes from the bulk population could be contained in FACS-sorted repertoires, computational filtering was required. Compared with the primary T-cell response, the secondary T-cell response was weaker but faster, peaking on day 5 rather than day 15.

This clonotype occurred a few times. The antigen it recognizes is unknown. Base-call qualities are not available, and no considerably larger clone is one nucleotide away. Synthesis of TCR cDNA relied on 5'RACE template switching, a step that introduced a universal primer site along with unique molecular identifiers. Priming of cDNA synthesis was performed from both the TCR alpha and TCR beta constant segments. Library amplification used two PCR steps, and the second PCR step added sample barcodes and sequencing adapters. Sequencing of the libraries was done on either Illumina HiSeq 2500 (2x100 bp) or NovaSeq (2x150 bp). On the study's bioinformatics: MIGEC handled demultiplexing of reads and collapsing into UMI consensus sequences, while MiXCR performed V(D)J alignment. Vaccine-responding clonotypes were defined with edgeR using replicate PBMC samples, requiring FDR below 0.01 and a log2 fold change above 5 up to day 15. Each bulk clonotype received a CD4 or CD8 identity based on whether the sequenced CD4 or CD8 repertoire contained that clonotype at higher abundance. Clones were called with MiXCR by TCRdb after fastp trimmed the public reads at Q25, and only in-frame beta chains were retained. One record per CDR3 amino acid sequence lists the most common genes and DNA. Clone size and V and J calls follow TCRdb, not the original study. The sample profile shows 200,000 to 250,000 distinct CDR3 sequences; 6.9% of them were found once. Of the sample, 0.65% to 0.9% is held by the ten largest clones.

The treatment or condition label, read with the paper, signifies: live attenuated yellow fever vaccine strain. PBMCs were isolated from peripheral blood using a standard Ficoll-Paque protocol. Dynabeads CD4 and CD8 positive selection kits were used to isolate the CD4 and CD8 T-cell fractions. TriZol was used to extract RNA from bulk PBMCs, from CD4 and CD8 fractions, and from dextramer-positive and dextramer-negative fractions. Spanning cysteine to phenylalanine, the CDR3 consists of 14 amino acids. The read is trimmed to its CDR3 DNA, 42 bases read in frame from base 1. Relative to germline, V is 2 bases shorter and J is 6 bases shorter, with 14 bases between their ends. According to the germline V gene, CDR1 reads LGHNA and CDR2 reads YNFKEQ.

The sequence was collected from a man aged 25-40 years who received the YFV17D yellow fever vaccine. The source material was CD4+ T cells sorted from PBMCs, sampled 15 days after the yellow fever booster vaccination. The chain is encoded by TRBV4-2 joined to TRBJ2-7, with the D gene call left open. This receptor carries the CDR3 CASSQWARPVEQYF. The nucleotide sequence reads TGTGCCAGCAGCCAATGGGCCAGACCCGTCGAGCAGTACTTC.